Each of the 30 T cell receptor beta chains below was sequenced from the same sample in a study of cytotoxic CD8 clonotypes in ibrutinib-treated CLL. Generated by immunoSEQ multiplex PCR, the TCRdb table keeps only in-frame clones and is missing some. The data contain tens of thousands of clones, about four fifths of them singletons. Source: PBMCs, taken after 12 months of ibrutinib treatment. Source of these receptors: a human donor with chronic lymphocytic leukemia.

The chain links TRBV5-4 to TRBJ2-3; unclear D gene. V lost 2 bases and J 2 bases, leaving 6 bases between the germline ends. This CDR3 contains 13 residues. Per the germline V gene, CDR1 is SGHNT and CDR2 is YYREEE (reference sequence). This chain's CDR3 is CASSFSPTDTQYF. Here the CDR3 DNA reads TGTGCCAGCAGCTTTTCACCCACAGATACGCAGTATTTT.

The chain is built from TRBV19 and TRBJ1-1; D is ambiguous. This CDR3 region has 15 residues. Trimming took 6 bases from V and 0 from J, leaving 14 bases between them. The V gene's germline CDR1 is LNHDA and CDR2 SQIVND (reference sequence). The DNA for the CDR3 is TGTGCCAGTAGGGCCTTGTTCTTTATGAACACTGAAGCTTTCTTT. Protein sequence: CASRALFFMNTEAFF.

The CDR3 DNA is TGCGCCAGCAGCCAAGCCGAGGGGCACAATGAGCAGTTCTTC. Translated, it gives CASSQAEGHNEQFF. The chain uses TRBV4-1 and TRBJ2-1; either TRBD1 or TRBD2 may supply D (5 bases each). CDR1 is MGHRA and CDR2 is YSYEKL in the germline V gene. The germline V and J ends were trimmed by 1 base and 5 bases, with 9 bases remaining between them. There are 14 residues in the CDR3.

This clone occurred once. The chain joins TRBV11-3 to TRBJ2-2; TRBD2 matches 12 bases. This CDR3 contains 15 residues. Per germline, CDR1 SGHNT and CDR2 YENEEA. J lost 5 bases, V lost 5 bases, and 3 bases had no gene match. The CDR3 region is CASSPGTSGTGELFF. CDR3 nucleotide sequence: TGTGCCAGCAGCCCCGGGACTAGCGGGACCGGGGAGCTGTTTTTT.

This clone has only a few counts. The chain is built from TRBV5-4 and TRBJ1-1; D not resolved. V lost 4 bases and J 7 bases, leaving 11 bases between the germline ends. From germline, CDR1 is SGHNT and CDR2 YYREEE (reference sequence). The length of the CDR3 is 12 residues. CDR3 loop: CASSPGGGEAFF. The CDR3 DNA reads TGTGCCAGCAGCCCGGGAGGAGGTGAAGCTTTCTTT.

The table lists this clone with a count of one. V gene TRBV7-2 combines with J gene TRBJ2-2; weak D call: TRBD2 (6 bases). The V gene's germline CDR1 is SGHTA and CDR2 FQGNSA. The CDR3 extends over 13 amino acids. The V and J ends lost 4 bases and 6 bases respectively, with 9 bases between them. The CDR3 nucleotides read TGTGCCAGCAGCTCCCGCGGGGCCGGGGAGCTGTTTTTT. Translating it yields CASSSRGAGELFF.

In DNA, the CDR3 is TGTGCCAGCAGCCCCGGCGGGGGTTGGGATCAGCCCCAGCATTTT. This codes for CASSPGGGWDQPQHF. The chain uses TRBV7-9 and TRBJ1-5; TRBD1 is a possible D gene (5 bases). Per the germline V gene, CDR1 is SEHNR and CDR2 is FQNEAQ (reference sequence). This CDR3 is 15 amino acids long. V was shortened by 5 bases and J by 5 bases, with 16 bases between the two germline ends.

The V gene is TRBV19, the J gene TRBJ2-5, with 8 nucleotides matching TRBD1. The CDR3 runs 14 residues. CDR1 is LNHDA and CDR2 is SQIVND in the germline V gene (reference sequence). After removal of 8 bases from V and 4 bases from J, the junction contained 9 bases not matched to a gene. CDR3 sequence: CASAPSTGGETQYF. The CDR3 region has the DNA TGTGCCAGTGCGCCCAGCACAGGGGGAGAGACCCAGTACTTC.

This chain connects TRBV28 to TRBJ2-6; the D gene is possibly TRBD1 (6 bases). The CDR3 contains 14 residues. CDR1 and CDR2 (germline): MDHEN, SYDVKM. The V and J ends lost 5 bases and 2 bases respectively, with 7 bases between them. The CDR3 here is CASSTGTGANVLTF. The CDR3 region has the DNA TGTGCCAGCAGTACAGGGACTGGGGCCAACGTCCTGACTTTC.

The J gene is TRBJ2-5, the V gene TRBV11-2, with a weak D call TRBD1 (7 bases). CDR1 SGHAT and CDR2 FQNNGV come from the germline V gene. Trimming cost V 3 bases and J 5 bases, with 16 bases left between them. The CDR3 is 15 residues long. CDR3 sequence reads: CASSFGGGPGETQYF. CDR3 coding DNA: TGTGCCAGCAGCTTTGGAGGGGGCCCTGGGGAGACCCAGTACTTC.

The chain recombines TRBV29-1 with TRBJ1-1, with D unresolved. Germline CDR1 and CDR2: SQVTM and ANQGSEA. V was cut by 6 bases and J by 1 base, with 15 bases left in between. The CDR3 contains 14 residues. CDR3 amino acids: CSVIGRRRNTEAFF. CDR3 DNA sequence: TGCAGCGTAATTGGGCGACGCAGGAACACTGAAGCTTTCTTT.

This clone was detected only a few times. The junction shows a germline mismatch at one end, possibly a read error. The chain couples TRBV7-7 to TRBJ2-1; possibly TRBD1 or TRBD2 for D (5 bases each). CDR1 is SSHAT and CDR2 is FNYEAQ in the germline V gene (reference sequence). CDR3 length: 14 amino acids. The CDR3 protein is CASSLGTGRDEQFF. In DNA form, the CDR3 reads TGTGCTAGCAGCTTAGGGACGGGGCGCGATGAGCAGTTCTTC.

The genes are TRBV9 and TRBJ2-5; 14 bases are shared with TRBD2. The V gene end was trimmed by 2 bases and the J gene end by 7 bases; junction bases not matched to a gene: 4. CDR1 is SGDLS and CDR2 is YYNGEE in the germline V gene. The CDR3 runs 15 residues. The CDR3 loop reads CASSVTSGGAGTQYF. In DNA, the CDR3 is TGTGCCAGCAGCGTGACTAGCGGGGGGGCGGGGACCCAGTACTTC. Full variable domain (remainder filled in from reference TRBV9 and TRBJ2-5): DSGVTQTPKHLITATGQRVTLRCSPRSGDLSVYWYQQSLDQGLQFLIQYYNGEERAKGNILERFSAQQFPDLHSELNLSSLELGDSALYFCASSVTSGGAGTQYFGPGTRLLVL.

The CDR3 region has the DNA TGTGCCAGCAGCCCCCGGCAGGGTACGCAGTATTTT. This gives the protein CASSPRQGTQYF. The chain couples TRBV7-6 to TRBJ2-3, with TRBD1 as a possible D gene (5 bases). The CDR3 is made up of 12 amino acids. Germline V CDR1 and CDR2: SGHVS, FNYEAQ. Trimming took off 5 bases at V and 8 bases at J, with 11 bases between the two ends.

The chain is built from TRBV4-1 and TRBJ2-3, with 9 bases aligning to TRBD2. The V and J ends lost 1 base and 2 bases, in that order; junction bases with no gene match: 4. Germline V gene data show CDR1 as MGHRA and CDR2 as YSYEKL. The CDR3 loop spans 16 amino acids. CDR3 DNA sequence: TGCGCCAGCAGCCAAGGGACTAGCGAACACACAGATACGCAGTATTTT. This codes for CASSQGTSEHTDTQYF.

The chain is built from TRBV14 and TRBJ1-6; D is undetermined. This CDR3 spans 15 amino acids. Germline-derived CDR1 and CDR2 are SGHDN and FVKESK. V lost 3 bases and J 10 bases, leaving 16 bases between the germline ends. The CDR3, as DNA: TGTGCCAGCAGCCAGTGGACCCAGGCGTACTCACCCCTCCACTTT. As protein: CASSQWTQAYSPLHF.

By share, this clone ranks as medium-sized. This chain joins TRBV9 and TRBJ2-7; tentative D call: TRBD1 (6 bases). Germline V lookup: CDR1 SGDLS, CDR2 YYNGEE. Trimming took 4 bases from V and 4 from J, leaving 15 bases between them. The CDR3 extends over 14 amino acids. The CDR3 nucleotides read TGTGCCAGCAGCCCCACCGACAGGCCGTACGAGCAGTACTTC. Its protein product is CASSPTDRPYEQYF.

This clone showed up just once. The chain joins TRBV2 to TRBJ1-1; 12 bases align to TRBD1. The V and J ends lost 5 bases and 4 bases, in that order; junction bases with no gene match: 5. From germline, CDR1 is SNHLY and CDR2 FYNNEI. The CDR3 sequence is 15 residues long. CDR3 amino acids: CASSKGQGAGTEAFF. The DNA of the CDR3 is TGTGCCAGCAGTAAGGGACAGGGGGCGGGCACTGAAGCTTTCTTT.

This clone was seen more than once but under ten times. The chain combines TRBV19 with TRBJ2-7; D tentatively reads TRBD1 or TRBD2 (7 bases each). There are 15 residues in the CDR3. V gave up 9 bases and J gave up 4 bases, with 22 bases separating them. Germline V gene sequence: CDR1 LNHDA, CDR2 SQIVND (reference sequence). For the CDR3, the DNA is TGTGCCAGCGGGGGGATGTGGGACAGCCGATACGAGCAGTACTTC. Protein sequence: CASGGMWDSRYEQYF.

V and J are TRBV4-2 and TRBJ2-5; 7 nucleotides align to TRBD2. The better agreement between TRBJ2-7 and the DNA end casts doubt on the J call. The V gene's germline CDR1 is LGHNA and CDR2 YNFKEQ. This CDR3 region has 14 residues. CDR3 in DNA: TGTGCCAGCAGCCAAGTGGGGGGGAACTACGAGCAGTACTTC. Translating it yields CASSQVGGNYEQYF.

The V and J genes are TRBV6-1 and TRBJ2-7; D may be TRBD2 (5 bases). This CDR3 has 13 residues. Germline CDR1 reads MNHNS; CDR2 reads SASEGT. The V gene lost 3 bases and the J gene lost 9 bases, with 15 bases spanning the gap. The CDR3 spells CASSEVWGGGQYF. The CDR3 DNA follows: TGTGCCAGCAGTGAGGTGTGGGGTGGAGGGCAGTACTTC.

The gene calls are TRBV28 and TRBJ2-7, with D perhaps matching TRBD2 (7 bases). Germline values: CDR1 MDHEN, CDR2 SYDVKM. Trimming pared 3 bases from V and 7 bases from J, leaving 13 bases between. The CDR3 covers 13 residues. The CDR3 loop is CASSLGGLREQYF. The CDR3 coding sequence is TGTGCCAGCAGTTTGGGGGGGCTTAGGGAGCAGTACTTC. Complete variable domain (other parts from reference TRBV28 and TRBJ2-7): DVKVTQSSRYLVKRTGEKVFLECVQDMDHENMFWYRQDPGLGLRLIYFSYDVKMKEKGDIPEGYSVSREKKERFSLILESASTNQTSMYLCASSLGGLREQYFGPGTRLTVT.

This rearrangement joins TRBV19 to TRBJ1-4; 8 bases line up with TRBD1. From germline, CDR1 is LNHDA and CDR2 SQIVND (reference sequence). The V and J ends lost 6 bases and 8 bases, in that order; junction bases with no gene match: 2. This CDR3 is 12 amino acids long. The CDR3 DNA reads as TGTGCCAGTAGCACAGGGGGGGAAAAACTGTTTTTT. It specifies CASSTGGEKLFF.

V gene TRBV15 combines with J gene TRBJ2-6; 7 bases are a match to TRBD1. Trimming removed 5 bases from V and 0 bases from J; junction bases left unmatched: 7. Germline V gene lookup returns CDR1 LNHNV and CDR2 YYDKDF (reference sequence). This CDR3 has 17 residues. The CDR3 coding sequence is TGTGCCACCAGCCCCACAGGGGACGGCTCTGGGGCCAACGTCCTGACTTTC. This gives the protein CATSPTGDGSGANVLTF.

The V and J genes are TRBV29-1 and TRBJ1-1, with no clear D. The CDR3 contains 13 residues. V dropped 7 bases and J dropped 3 bases, with 15 bases sitting between them. Germline assignment: CDR1 SQVTM and CDR2 ANQGSEA. This CDR3 reads CSAPVRPDTEAFF. In nucleotides, the CDR3 is TGCAGCGCCCCGGTCCGGCCGGACACTGAAGCTTTCTTT.

The gene calls are TRBV18 and TRBJ2-7; a weak D match, TRBD2 (6 bases). The CDR3 consists of 15 residues. The V and J ends lost 3 bases and 5 bases respectively, with 17 bases between them. CDR1 KGHSH and CDR2 LQKENI come from the germline V gene. For the CDR3, the DNA is TGTGCCAGCTCACCTCCTAGCGCGCCGTGGGACGAGCAGTACTTC. This encodes CASSPPSAPWDEQYF. Based on the CDR3 plus reference TRBV18 and TRBJ2-7, the full variable domain is NAGVMQNPRHLVRRRGQEARLRCSPMKGHSHVYWYRQLPEEGLKFMVYLQKENIIDESGMPKERFSAEFPKEGPSILRIQQVVRGDSAAYFCASSPPSAPWDEQYFGPGTRLTVT.

This chain uses TRBV5-5 with TRBJ1-1; D ambiguous. Germline assignment: CDR1 SGHKS and CDR2 YYEKEE (reference sequence). Trimming removed 4 bases at V and 4 bases at J, with 8 bases between. The CDR3 runs 12 residues. The CDR3 DNA reads TGTGCCAGCAGCAGGGAGGCCACTGAAGCTTTCTTT. This gives the protein CASSREATEAFF.

V usage is TRBV7-9 and J usage is TRBJ1-2; D is perhaps TRBD1 (5 bases). The CDR3 runs to 15 residues. Trimming cost V 5 bases and J 5 bases, with 18 bases left between them. In germline, CDR1 is SEHNR, CDR2 FQNEAQ (reference sequence). The CDR3 DNA sequence: TGTGCCAGCAGCACACGGGACCCCGATGGGTATGGCTACACCTTC. It specifies CASSTRDPDGYGYTF.

The chain uses TRBV18 and TRBJ1-2; 7 bases line up with TRBD1. CDR1 and CDR2 from the germline V gene are KGHSH and LQKENI. V shed 5 bases and J 2 bases; nucleotides not matched to a gene: 5. The length of the CDR3 is 14 residues. The CDR3 bases are TGTGCCAGCTCAGCCGGGACAGAGAACTATGGCTACACCTTC. Amino acids: CASSAGTENYGYTF.

This clone was counted between two and nine times. This chain connects TRBV2 to TRBJ2-5; TRBD2 matches 14 bases. V trimming: 6 bases; J trimming: 7 bases; junction bases outside the gene matches: 4. This CDR3 contains 14 residues. From germline, CDR1 is SNHLY and CDR2 FYNNEI. The CDR3 protein is CASSETSGGGTQYF. Written as DNA, the CDR3 is TGTGCCAGCAGCGAGACTAGCGGGGGGGGGACCCAGTACTTC.